Reported below is one T cell receptor (beta chain). Its antigen remains unknown. The sample originates from a study of T-cell reconstitution after alpha-beta-depleted transplantation in children. There are 16 residues in the CDR3. Germline CDR1 reads MNHEY; CDR2 reads SVGEGT. V lost 0 bases to trimming and J lost 0 bases, with 8 bases between them. Study-wide points: Diversity and T-cell counts at one year after transplant derived mostly from new T cells. Surviving thymic progenitors and recipient T cells were the source of high TCRbeta diversity at day 60 in some patients. As was reported, about two months after transplant, alpha-beta T cells came from several hundred expanded graft clones.

Preparation of the TCRbeta library used unique molecular identifiers. TCRdb re-derived calls from the PCR reads in MiXCR, one entry per CDR3 protein. The data contain approximately 1,000,000 distinct CDR3 sequences, less than 30% of them singletons. V and J are TRBV6-2 or TRBV6-3 and TRBJ2-2; weak D call: TRBD2 (5 bases). Material: PBMCs, mostly from graft donor cells, obtained 360 days after TCRalphabeta/CD19-depleted stem cell transplant. The source of this sequence is a boy younger than two who had a stem cell transplant for SCID, so the T cells may come from the graft donor. CDR3 sequence: CASSYSILANTGELFF. The CDR3 DNA reads TGTGCCAGCAGTTACTCGATACTAGCGAACACCGGGGAGCTGTTTTTT.